The clone carrying this TCR beta chain is medium-sized in the sample. Its antigen is not identified. The method was immunoSEQ multiplex PCR; TCRdb's version includes in-frame clones alone and lacks a portion of them. This sample has approximately 5,300 clones, with 35% to 50% found just once. This specimen comes from a study of T cell clones after liver transplantation. The overall study: At least one year of complete immunosuppression withdrawal without enzymes over twice normal defined tolerance.

TCRbeta sequences of proliferating CFSE-low MLR cells were labeled alloreactive. Stimulators were graft donor PBMCs, splenocytes, lymph-node cells, or third-party PBMCs for pre-transplant recipient cells. The germline V gene encodes CDR1 SNHLY and CDR2 FYNNEI. The CDR3 is 14 amino acids. V lost 4 bases and J 9 bases, leaving 16 bases between the germline ends. The sequencing sample was made of CD4+ T cells from cultured PBMCs. The clonotype comes from a human patient who received a liver transplant. The T cells may partly be graft donor cells. The chain carries TRBV2 and TRBJ1-5; D not resolved. As DNA, the CDR3 is TGTGCCAGCAGTGTAGAGTCAATCACCATGCCCCAGCATTTT. This sequence encodes CASSVESITMPQHF.